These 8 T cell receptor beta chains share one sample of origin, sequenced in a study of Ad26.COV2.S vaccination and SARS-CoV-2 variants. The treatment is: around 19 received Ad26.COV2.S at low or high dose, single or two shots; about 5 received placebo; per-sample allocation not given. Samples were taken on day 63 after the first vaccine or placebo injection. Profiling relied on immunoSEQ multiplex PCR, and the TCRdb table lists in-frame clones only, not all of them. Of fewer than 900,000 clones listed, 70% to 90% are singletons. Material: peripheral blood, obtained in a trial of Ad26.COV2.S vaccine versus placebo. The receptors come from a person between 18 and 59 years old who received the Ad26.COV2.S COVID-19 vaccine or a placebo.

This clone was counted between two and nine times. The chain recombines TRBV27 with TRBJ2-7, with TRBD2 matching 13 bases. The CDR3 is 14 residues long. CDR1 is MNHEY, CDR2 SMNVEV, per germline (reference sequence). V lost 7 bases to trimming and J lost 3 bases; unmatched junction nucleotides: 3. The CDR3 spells CASMRLAGGYEQYF. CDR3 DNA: TGTGCCAGCATGCGACTAGCGGGAGGCTACGAGCAGTACTTC.

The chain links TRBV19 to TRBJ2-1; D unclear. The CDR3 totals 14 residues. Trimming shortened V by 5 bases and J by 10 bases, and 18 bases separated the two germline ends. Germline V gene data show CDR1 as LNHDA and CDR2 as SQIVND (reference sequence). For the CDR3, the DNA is TGTGCCAGTAGTCATGGGTTGATCGGAACAGAGCAGTTCTTC. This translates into CASSHGLIGTEQFF.

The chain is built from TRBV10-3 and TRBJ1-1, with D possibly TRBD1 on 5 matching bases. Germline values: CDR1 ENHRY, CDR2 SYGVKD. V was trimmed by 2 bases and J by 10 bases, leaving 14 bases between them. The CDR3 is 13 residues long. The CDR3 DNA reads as TGTGCCATCAGTGAGGGGCAGGGTTTAGGAGCTTTCTTT. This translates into CAISEGQGLGAFF.

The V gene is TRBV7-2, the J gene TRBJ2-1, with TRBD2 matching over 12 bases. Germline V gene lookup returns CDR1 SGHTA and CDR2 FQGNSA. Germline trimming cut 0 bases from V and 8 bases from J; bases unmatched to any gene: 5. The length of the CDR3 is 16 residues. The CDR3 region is CASSLAASGGAYEQFF. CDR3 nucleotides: TGTGCCAGCAGCTTAGCGGCTAGCGGGGGGGCCTATGAGCAGTTCTTC.

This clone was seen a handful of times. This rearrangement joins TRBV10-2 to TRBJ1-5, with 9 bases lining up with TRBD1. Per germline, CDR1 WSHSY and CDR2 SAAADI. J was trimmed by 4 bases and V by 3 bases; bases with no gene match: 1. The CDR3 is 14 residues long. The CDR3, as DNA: TGCGCCAGCAGTGACGGGACAGGGAATCAGCCCCAGCATTTT. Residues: CASSDGTGNQPQHF.

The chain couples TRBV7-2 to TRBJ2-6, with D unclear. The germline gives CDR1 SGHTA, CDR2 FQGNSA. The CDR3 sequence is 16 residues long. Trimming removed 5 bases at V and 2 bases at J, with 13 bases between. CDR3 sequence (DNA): TGTGCCAGCAGCCCCGGGTCCGGAACTGGGGCCAACGTCCTGACTTTC. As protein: CASSPGSGTGANVLTF.

This chain's CDR3 is CASSHPEFTYEQYF. The CDR3 coding sequence is TGTGCCAGCAGCCACCCTGAATTTACCTACGAGCAGTACTTC. The gene calls are TRBV7-9 and TRBJ2-7; unclear D gene. The V gene lost 5 bases and the J gene lost 2 bases, with 13 bases spanning the gap. Germline V gene data show CDR1 as SEHNR and CDR2 as FQNEAQ (reference sequence). CDR3 length equals 14 residues.

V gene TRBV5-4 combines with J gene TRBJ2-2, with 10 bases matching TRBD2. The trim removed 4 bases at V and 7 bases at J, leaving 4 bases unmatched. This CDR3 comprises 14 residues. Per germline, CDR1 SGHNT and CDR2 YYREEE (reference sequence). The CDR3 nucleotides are TGTGCCAGCAGCGGGGGACTAGCGTTCGGGGAGCTGTTTTTT. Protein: CASSGGLAFGELFF.